Only a few counts were recorded for the clone carrying this TCR beta chain. Antigen: not known. The sample comes from a study of T cell repertoires in cytomegalovirus infection. Turning to the study itself: Based on public TCR beta signatures, there were indications of CMV infection and of a matching HLA type. Notes on the study in general: Identification of carriers of CMV plus the relevant HLA was performed using cumulative public TCR beta family frequency. Ex vivo responses were dominated by HLA-C-restricted CMV-specific TCR beta clonotypes.

TCRdb reprocessed the reads with MiXCR, giving one entry per CDR3 protein. The repertoire has 680,000 or so distinct CDR3 sequences, around a third of them found once; the top ten carry roughly 18%. There are 19 residues in the CDR3. The germline V gene has CDR1 ENHRY and CDR2 SYGVKD. Unmatched junction bases numbered 12, after V lost 0 bases and J lost 1 base. The chain combines TRBV10-3 with TRBJ2-1, with 7 bases that match TRBD2. Sequenced material: cultured PBMCs, taken from culture after CMV antigen stimulation. The clonotype comes from a human donor in good health (CMV status not recorded). Some clones in this sample may be carry-over from other donors' samples. CDR3 loop: CAISESNQRGDWSYNEQFF. In DNA form, the CDR3 reads TGTGCCATCAGTGAGTCGAATCAGCGGGGAGATTGGTCCTACAATGAGCAGTTCTTC.